One sample yielded the 5 T cell receptor beta chains listed below, sequenced in a study of cytomegalovirus exposure and HLA in healthy donors. This PCR relied on a set of 60 Vbeta primers and 13 Jbeta primers. Measured with immunoSEQ multiplex PCR; TCRdb has only the in-frame clones, and not every one. The repertoire holds tens of thousands of clones, 60% to 80% seen once, with roughly 2% in the top ten. The sample taken for sequencing was PBMCs. The receptors were gathered from a middle-aged man in good health and CMV-seronegative.

The V call is TRBV5-1, the J call TRBJ1-1; 8 nucleotides line up with TRBD1. Germline V gives CDR1 SGHRS, CDR2 YFSETQ. J lost 4 bases, V lost 4 bases, and 9 bases had no gene match. The CDR3 runs 15 residues. The DNA for the CDR3 is TGCGCCAGCAGCAGGGGCCAGGGGGCGTTCACTGAAGCTTTCTTT. Amino acid sequence: CASSRGQGAFTEAFF.

This chain links TRBV2 with TRBJ2-6, with 10 bases identical to TRBD1. Per germline, CDR1 SNHLY and CDR2 FYNNEI. This CDR3 is built from 17 residues. Losses at the gene ends were 7 bases for V and 1 base for J; bases not matched to a gene: 7. The CDR3 protein is CASNTGQGRSGANVLTF. The CDR3 bases are TGTGCCAGCAACACGGGACAGGGGAGATCTGGGGCCAACGTCCTGACTTTC. Full variable domain (missing parts from reference TRBV2 and TRBJ2-6): EPEVTQTPSHQVTQMGQEVILRCVPISNHLYFYWYRQILGQKVEFLVSFYNNEISEKSEIFDDQFSVERPDGSNFTLKIRSTKLEDSAMYFCASNTGQGRSGANVLTFGAGSRLTVL.

With regard to this clone: The sample carries other DNA sequences with the same CDR3. CDR3 in amino acids: CASSSGQGRTEAFF. CDR3 DNA: TGCGCCAGCAGCTCGGGACAGGGGAGGACTGAAGCTTTCTTT. The chain uses TRBV5-1 and TRBJ1-1; 10 bases match TRBD1. The CDR3 loop spans 14 amino acids. The germline V gene has CDR1 SGHRS and CDR2 YFSETQ. Trimming removed 3 bases from V and 5 bases from J; junction bases left unmatched: 4.

The genes are TRBV9 and TRBJ2-1, with TRBD2 identical over 14 bases. CDR3 length equals 16 residues. The germline V gene encodes CDR1 SGDLS and CDR2 YYNGEE. Trimming took 0 bases from V and 9 from J; bases not matched to a gene: 5. The CDR3 protein is CASSVGGTSGGSEQFF. CDR3 in DNA: TGTGCCAGCAGCGTAGGAGGGACTAGCGGGGGTAGTGAGCAGTTCTTC.

The rearrangement uses TRBV25-1 and TRBJ1-2; 7 bases fit TRBD1. The V and J ends lost 6 bases and 3 bases, in that order; junction bases with no gene match: 10. CDR1 MGHDK and CDR2 SYGVNS come from the germline V gene. The CDR3 has 15 amino acids. DNA for the CDR3: TGTGCCAGCAGAGGTCCAGGGGGTGGGTACTATGGCTACACCTTC. Its protein is CASRGPGGGYYGYTF.